A selection of T cell receptor beta chains follows, all from one sample in a study of CD8 T cells in ankylosing spondylitis. TCRdb re-analysed the 5' RACE reads in MiXCR, keeping a single row per CDR3 protein. The repertoire has about 800,000 distinct CDR3 sequences, 10% to 15% of them found once; the top ten carry approximately 0.46%. The sample comprised blood, either unsorted or a sorted T cell fraction (not recorded which). Source of these receptors: a male donor with ankylosing spondylitis. Both conserved end residues are part of each CDR3. A D gene is named only where the DNA matches it firmly. Clone size is shown for a subset of rows, as once, few, many or a class of expanded clone.

j_gene	v_gene	d_gene	abundance	CDR3aa	CDR3nt
TRBJ2-2	TRBV20-1	TRBD1	few	CSAADRANTGELFF	TGCAGTGCGGCTGACAGGGCGAACACCGGGGAGCTGTTTTTT
TRBJ1-2	TRBV6-1	TRBD1	many	CASSQHSLDRDGYTF	TGTGCCAGCAGTCAGCACTCTTTGGACAGGGATGGCTACACCTTC
TRBJ2-3	TRBV7-9	TRBD2	-	CAIAGVTDTQYF	TGTGCCATCGCGGGGGTCACAGATACGCAGTATTTT
TRBJ2-7	TRBV6-1	TRBD1	-	CASSEFGQGSYEQYF	TGTGCCAGCAGTGAATTTGGACAGGGCTCCTACGAGCAGTACTTC
TRBJ1-2	TRBV12-3/TRBV12-4	-	many	CASSLALGYTF	TGTGCCAGCAGTTTAGCCTTGGGGTACACCTTC
TRBJ2-7	TRBV18	TRBD2	many	CASSPRPSGTYEQYF	TGTGCCAGCTCACCACGACCTAGCGGGACCTACGAGCAGTACTTC
TRBJ1-4	TRBV12-3/TRBV12-4	-	few	CASSVGPAGEKLFF	TGTGCCAGCAGTGTAGGTCCCGCAGGGGAAAAACTGTTTTTT
TRBJ1-2	TRBV5-5	TRBD1	-	CASSAGQVIGYTF	TGTGCCAGCAGCGCCGGACAGGTGATTGGCTACACCTTC
TRBJ2-7	TRBV6-2/TRBV6-3	TRBD1	few	CASSYWDRAVYEQYF	TGTGCCAGCAGTTACTGGGACAGGGCTGTCTACGAGCAGTACTTC
TRBJ2-7	TRBV7-2	TRBD2	few	CASSLQAGGSYEQYF	TGTGCCAGCAGCTTACAGGCGGGGGGCTCCTACGAGCAGTACTTC
TRBJ2-7	TRBV7-2	-	few	CASSLEPETYEQYF	TGTGCCAGCAGCTTAGAGCCAGAAACCTACGAGCAGTACTTC
TRBJ2-1	TRBV11-2	-	-	CASSFRNGYNEQFF	TGTGCCAGCAGCTTCCGCAACGGTTACAATGAGCAGTTCTTC
TRBJ1-2	TRBV18	-	few	CASSPSWTNYGYTF	TGTGCCAGCTCACCGAGTTGGACTAACTATGGCTACACCTTC
TRBJ1-5	TRBV29-1	-	-	CSVVFMGNQPQHF	TGCAGCGTTGTTTTCATGGGCAATCAGCCCCAGCATTTT
TRBJ1-1	TRBV7-2	-	-	CASSLVGYQSTEAFF	TGTGCCAGCAGTTTAGTAGGGTACCAGAGCACTGAAGCTTTCTTT
TRBJ1-2	TRBV7-2	TRBD1	many	CATKGQLTYGYTF	TGTGCCACTAAGGGACAGCTAACTTATGGCTACACCTTC
TRBJ1-4	TRBV29-1	-	-	CSAGFQREKLFF	TGCAGCGCCGGCTTCCAGAGGGAAAAACTGTTTTTT
TRBJ2-5	TRBV20-1	TRBD2	many	CSARVPSGEIETQYF	TGCAGTGCTAGAGTGCCTAGCGGGGAGATAGAGACCCAGTACTTC
TRBJ2-2	TRBV11-2	TRBD1	-	CASSWRGLGQGRAGELFF	TGTGCCAGCAGCTGGAGGGGCCTCGGACAGGGGCGCGCCGGGGAGCTGTTTTTT
TRBJ2-7	TRBV11-1	TRBD2	-	CASSFGLAGGQSPYEQYF	TGTGCCAGCAGCTTTGGACTAGCGGGGGGGCAATCCCCCTACGAGCAGTACTTC
TRBJ1-2	TRBV5-1	-	many	CASSFIQDLGGYTF	TGCGCCAGCAGCTTCATTCAGGACCTAGGAGGCTACACCTTC
TRBJ2-1	TRBV6-2/TRBV6-3	-	-	CASADHRDPTGEQFF	TGTGCCAGCGCCGATCACCGGGACCCGACTGGCGAGCAGTTCTTC
TRBJ2-5	TRBV6-5	-	-	CASSYISGQPQYF	TGTGCCAGCAGTTACATTTCGGGCCAGCCCCAGTACTTC
TRBJ1-1	TRBV18	-	few	CASQTTKNTEAFF	TGTGCCAGTCAGACTACAAAGAACACTGAAGCTTTCTTT
TRBJ2-4	TRBV20-1	-	few	CSGVSGAKNIQYF	TGCAGTGGAGTTTCGGGGGCCAAAAACATTCAGTACTTC
TRBJ2-7	TRBV5-1	-	many	CASSFKGTASEQYF	TGCGCCAGCAGCTTTAAGGGGACTGCGAGCGAGCAGTACTTC
TRBJ2-5	TRBV10-3	TRBD1	-	CAISGTGDRETQYF	TGTGCCATCAGCGGGACAGGGGATCGGGAGACCCAGTACTTC
TRBJ2-3	TRBV20-1	TRBD2	-	CSARDYRGRAVLDTQYF	TGCAGTGCTAGAGATTATCGGGGGAGGGCCGTTTTAGATACGCAGTATTTT
TRBJ2-5	TRBV7-9	TRBD1	few	CASSHRDRQETQYF	TGTGCCAGCAGCCACCGGGACAGACAAGAGACCCAGTACTTC
TRBJ2-5	TRBV12-3/TRBV12-4	TRBD1	-	CASSLSLGDRQETQYF	TGTGCCAGCAGTTTAAGTTTAGGGGACAGGCAAGAGACCCAGTACTTC
TRBJ1-4	TRBV5-1	-	many	CASSLGTKPEKLFF	TGCGCCAGCAGCTTGGGCACCAAGCCGGAAAAACTGTTTTTT
TRBJ1-4	TRBV10-2	TRBD1	-	CASLNRGGEKLFF	TGCGCCAGCTTAAACAGGGGTGGGGAAAAACTGTTTTTT
TRBJ2-2	TRBV20-1	-	few	CSARVTATGELFF	TGCAGTGCTAGAGTGACAGCCACCGGGGAGCTGTTTTTT
TRBJ1-3	TRBV20-1	-	-	CSVESSGNTIYF	TGCAGTGTCGAAAGCTCTGGAAACACCATATATTTT
TRBJ1-2	TRBV4-2	-	many	CASSQDVVRVYGYTF	TGTGCCAGCAGCCAAGATGTCGTCAGGGTCTATGGCTACACCTTC
TRBJ2-3	TRBV20-1	TRBD1	many	CSARTPGQEGTDTQYF	TGCAGTGCTAGAACCCCGGGACAGGAAGGGACGGATACGCAGTATTTT
TRBJ2-5	TRBV29-1	TRBD1	many	CSALQGFRIPQETQYF	TGCAGCGCCTTACAGGGGTTTCGCATACCGCAAGAGACCCAGTACTTC
TRBJ1-2	TRBV27	TRBD1	-	CASKKGGGEYGYTF	TGTGCCAGCAAAAAGGGAGGGGGCGAGTATGGCTACACCTTC
TRBJ1-2	TRBV7-9	-	many	CASSLGRGGYTF	TGTGCCAGCAGCTTAGGTCGAGGAGGCTACACCTTC
TRBJ2-7	TRBV20-1	-	few	CSATGTVYSYEQYF	TGCAGTGCTACCGGGACTGTCTATTCCTACGAGCAGTACTTC
TRBJ2-1	TRBV5-1	TRBD2	many	CASSLGLAGLYNEQFF	TGCGCCAGCAGCTTAGGACTAGCGGGTCTCTACAATGAGCAGTTCTTC
TRBJ2-7	TRBV5-1	-	many	CASSLFPGTTYEQYF	TGCGCCAGCAGCTTGTTCCCGGGAACCACCTACGAGCAGTACTTC
TRBJ1-2	TRBV27	TRBD1	-	CASSTRQGANGYTF	TGTGCCAGCAGTACGAGACAGGGGGCAAATGGCTACACCTTC
TRBJ1-6	TRBV9	-	-	CASSVDAGVRASPLHF	TGTGCCAGCAGCGTAGACGCAGGGGTGAGAGCTTCACCCCTCCACTTT
TRBJ1-2	TRBV6-2/TRBV6-3	TRBD1	-	CASRTGTGSSTYGYTF	TGTGCCAGCAGAACCGGGACAGGGTCCTCCACCTATGGCTACACCTTC
TRBJ1-2	TRBV20-1	-	many	CSARTVGNYGYTF	TGCAGTGCTCGGACAGTGGGTAACTATGGCTACACCTTC
TRBJ1-6	TRBV4-3	TRBD1	few	CASSQELVPGQTYSPLHF	TGCGCCAGCAGCCAAGAGCTTGTCCCGGGACAGACTTATTCACCCCTCCACTTT
TRBJ2-7	TRBV5-1	-	few	CASSLGNANSYEQYF	TGCGCCAGCAGCTTAGGGAACGCTAACTCCTACGAGCAGTACTTC
TRBJ2-5	TRBV7-2	-	-	CASSLLQAGETQYF	TGTGCCAGCAGCTTATTACAAGCGGGTGAGACCCAGTACTTC
TRBJ1-2	TRBV29-1	-	many	CSVEDLRENGYTF	TGCAGCGTTGAAGATCTTCGGGAGAATGGCTACACCTTC
TRBJ1-2	TRBV5-1	-	many	CASSLVPPVWRGYTF	TGCGCCAGCAGCTTGGTGCCACCCGTATGGAGGGGCTACACCTTC
TRBJ2-4	TRBV20-1	TRBD2	few	CSAMREVSDIQYF	TGCAGTGCTATGCGGGAGGTATCGGACATTCAGTACTTC
TRBJ2-5	TRBV6-2/TRBV6-3	-	many	CASRNRFQETQYF	TGTGCCAGTCGTAACAGGTTCCAAGAGACCCAGTACTTC
TRBJ2-1	TRBV5-1	-	-	CASSFSGSGSYNEQFF	TGCGCCAGCAGCTTTTCGGGAAGCGGCTCCTACAATGAGCAGTTCTTC
TRBJ2-5	TRBV18	-	once	CASSPTGSGDHETQYF	TGTGCCAGCTCACCCACGGGTTCGGGGGATCATGAGACCCAGTACTTC
TRBJ2-5	TRBV20-1	-	few	CSAWEEPGRQETQYF	TGCAGTGCTTGGGAGGAACCGGGACGGCAAGAGACCCAGTACTTC
TRBJ1-4	TRBV5-1	TRBD1	-	CASSLGTGGLPEKLFF	TGCGCCAGCAGCTTGGGGACAGGAGGTCTTCCTGAAAAACTGTTTTTT
TRBJ1-2	TRBV7-9	-	-	CASSARDEDRYGYTF	TGTGCCAGCAGCGCGCGGGACGAAGATCGCTATGGCTACACCTTC